This passage covers 31 T cell receptor beta chains from one sample sequenced in a study of blood T cell repertoires in COVID-19. Assay: immunoSEQ multiplex PCR; the TCRdb copy retains only in-frame clones and omits some. Of around 300,000 clones in the sample, about 90% are singletons; the top ten hold 5%. The sequenced sample consisted of PBMCs or T cells enriched from blood (not recorded which). The receptors were sampled from a man aged 30 to 45 who had recovered from COVID-19.

This clone showed up just a few times. DNA for the CDR3: TGTGCCAGCAGCCGGAGCGGGGGGGTGTCCTACGAGCAGTACTTC. Protein: CASSRSGGVSYEQYF. The gene calls are TRBV27 and TRBJ2-7, with 10 bases identical to TRBD2. The V gene end was trimmed by 6 bases and the J gene end by 1 base; junction bases not matched to a gene: 6. Germline assignment: CDR1 MNHEY and CDR2 SMNVEV (reference sequence). The CDR3 contains 15 residues.

The rearrangement links TRBV24-1 to TRBJ2-6, with TRBD1 as a possible D gene (5 bases). The germline V and J ends were trimmed by 2 bases and 1 base, with 11 bases remaining between them. Germline assignment: CDR1 KGHDR and CDR2 SFDVKD. The CDR3 covers 17 residues. The CDR3 sequence: CATSDSIQGSGANVLTF. The CDR3 DNA is TGTGCCACCAGTGATTCAATTCAGGGTTCTGGGGCCAACGTCCTGACTTTC.

This chain joins TRBV5-4 and TRBJ1-2; 7 bases agree with TRBD1. Germline CDR1 SGHNT, CDR2 YYREEE (reference sequence). This CDR3 is built from 17 residues. V shed 3 bases and J 3 bases; nucleotides not matched to a gene: 14. CDR3 coding DNA: TGTGCCAGCAGCTCTTTCGGCCGGACAGGTTTAGACTATGGCTACACCTTC. Its translation is CASSSFGRTGLDYGYTF.

V gene TRBV28 combines with J gene TRBJ1-1; weak D call: TRBD1 (5 bases). Germline CDR1 is MDHEN and CDR2 is SYDVKM. The CDR3 is 12 amino acids. Deletions cut 4 bases from V and 7 bases from J, with 10 bases between. In nucleotides, the CDR3 is TGTGCCAGCAGTTCGGGGGGAGTTGAAGCTTTCTTT. Translated, it gives CASSSGGVEAFF.

The rearrangement uses TRBV19 and TRBJ2-2; 13 nucleotides agree with TRBD2. The CDR3 has 16 residues. The V gene's germline CDR1 is LNHDA and CDR2 SQIVND (reference sequence). V was clipped by 8 bases and J by 4 bases; unmatched bases: 7. CDR3 in DNA: TGTGCCAGTCGACTAGCGGGGGGCCGTGTCACCGGGGAGCTGTTTTTT. It yields the protein CASRLAGGRVTGELFF.

In DNA form, the CDR3 reads TGTGCCAGCTCACCGCTCATTTCTAGCGGGGGGAACACCGGGGAGCTGTTTTTT. Translation: CASSPLISSGGNTGELFF. The chain combines TRBV18 with TRBJ2-2; 10 bases are a match to TRBD2. Per the germline V gene, CDR1 is KGHSH and CDR2 is LQKENI. CDR3 size: 18 residues. The junction had 8 bases not matched to a gene; V was cut back by 3 bases and J by 1 base.

The rearrangement links TRBV4-2 to TRBJ1-2, with a weak D call TRBD1 (6 bases). V was shortened by 1 base and J by 2 bases, with 11 bases between the two germline ends. There are 15 residues in the CDR3. Germline CDR1 and CDR2: LGHNA and YNFKEQ. The CDR3 DNA is TGTGCCAGCAGCCAAGGACTGGGGACAAACTATGGCTACACCTTC. It specifies CASSQGLGTNYGYTF.

This chain connects TRBV5-1 to TRBJ1-1; D remains unclear. V shed 2 bases and J shed 1 base, with 18 bases lying between them. The CDR3 is 17 amino acids. The germline gives CDR1 SGHRS, CDR2 YFSETQ. The CDR3 loop is CASSFSQPWVGNTEAFF. Written as DNA, the CDR3 is TGCGCCAGCAGCTTTTCACAGCCTTGGGTGGGGAACACTGAAGCTTTCTTT.

V gene TRBV4-1 combines with J gene TRBJ2-7; D is unclear. The germline V and J ends were trimmed by 4 bases and 2 bases, with 15 bases remaining between them. In germline, CDR1 is MGHRA, CDR2 YSYEKL. The CDR3 totals 15 residues. DNA of the CDR3: TGCGCCAGCAGCCTGAACACCCCGCCCCCCTACGAGCAGTACTTC. This translates into CASSLNTPPPYEQYF.

The CDR3 region is CASSMGQRAVVSSTDTQYF. CDR3 sequence (DNA): TGTGCCAGTAGTATGGGCCAGAGAGCGGTCGTGTCTAGCACAGATACGCAGTATTTT. The J gene is TRBJ2-3, the V gene TRBV19; perhaps TRBD2 as D (5 bases). Looked up from germline, CDR1 is LNHDA and CDR2 is SQIVND (reference sequence). Trimming took 3 bases from V and 0 from J, leaving 22 bases between them. This CDR3 comprises 19 residues.

The chain carries TRBV18 and TRBJ1-4; TRBD1 is a possible D gene (6 bases). V shed 2 bases and J shed 5 bases, with 12 bases lying between them. Germline V gene data show CDR1 as KGHSH and CDR2 as LQKENI. The length of the CDR3 is 15 residues. The CDR3 sequence is CASSPLYQGNEKLFF. The CDR3 DNA is TGTGCCAGCTCACCATTATATCAGGGGAATGAAAAACTGTTTTTT.

The J gene is TRBJ1-4, the V gene TRBV3-1 (or the pseudogene TRBV3-2); perhaps TRBD1 as D (5 bases). CDR3 length equals 14 residues. Looked up from germline, CDR1 is LGHDT and CDR2 is YNNKEL (reference sequence). V was pared by 6 bases and J by 5 bases, with 13 bases between. The CDR3 protein is CASREDTMNEKLFF. The CDR3, as DNA: TGTGCCAGCAGAGAGGACACCATGAATGAAAAACTGTTTTTT.

The chain links TRBV2 to TRBJ1-1; D is unclear. Trimming took 7 bases from V and 5 from J, leaving 14 bases between them. There are 13 residues in the CDR3. CDR1 SNHLY and CDR2 FYNNEI come from the germline V gene. The DNA of the CDR3 is TGTGCCAGCATGGAGGTAGTAGCGACTGAAGCTTTCTTT. Translation: CASMEVVATEAFF. Together with reference TRBV2 and TRBJ1-1, the CDR3 gives the full variable domain: EPEVTQTPSHQVTQMGQEVILRCVPISNHLYFYWYRQILGQKVEFLVSFYNNEISEKSEIFDDQFSVERPDGSNFTLKIRSTKLEDSAMYFCASMEVVATEAFFGQGTRLTVV.

The V call is TRBV27, the J call TRBJ2-5, with a possible D match to TRBD1 (6 bases). The CDR3 totals 17 residues. V lost 4 bases and J 5 bases, leaving 23 bases between the germline ends. Germline CDR1 MNHEY, CDR2 SMNVEV (reference sequence). The chain's CDR3 is CASSWRSFGAGEETQYF. The CDR3 bases are TGTGCCAGCAGTTGGAGGAGTTTCGGGGCAGGGGAGGAGACCCAGTACTTC.

V gene TRBV9 combines with J gene TRBJ2-3, with D possibly TRBD2 on 6 matching bases. V shed 2 bases and J shed 2 bases, with 18 bases lying between them. The CDR3 has 17 residues. Germline V gene data show CDR1 as SGDLS and CDR2 as YYNGEE. CDR3 sequence reads: CASSVLVRDSPTDTQYF. The CDR3, as DNA: TGTGCCAGCAGCGTCCTAGTCCGGGACTCCCCCACAGATACGCAGTATTTT.

V gene TRBV2 combines with J gene TRBJ2-5; 8 bases agree with TRBD1. The V segment lost 8 bases and the J segment 4 bases; nucleotides outside the gene matches: 6. Looked up from germline, CDR1 is SNHLY and CDR2 is FYNNEI. The CDR3 has 13 residues. CDR3 protein: CASGDRRRETQYF. The CDR3 DNA sequence: TGTGCCAGCGGGGACAGGAGAAGAGAGACCCAGTACTTC.

V usage is TRBV2 and J usage is TRBJ1-1; TRBD1 matches at 7 bases. This CDR3 has 15 amino acids. The germline V gene encodes CDR1 SNHLY and CDR2 FYNNEI. The trim removed 4 bases at V and 1 base at J, leaving 6 bases unmatched. CDR3 in DNA: TGTGCCAGCAGTGTTGGAGGGGGCGGGAACACTGAAGCTTTCTTT. Translating gives CASSVGGGGNTEAFF.

Only one count was recorded for this clone. V and J are TRBV18 and TRBJ1-2, with TRBD1 matching over 7 bases. V shed 0 bases, J shed 2 bases, and the junction held 3 bases outside the gene matches. This CDR3 is built from 15 residues. Germline lookup yields CDR1 KGHSH and CDR2 LQKENI. The CDR3 spells CASSPPMTGNYGYTF. CDR3 nucleotide sequence: TGTGCCAGCTCACCACCAATGACAGGGAACTATGGCTACACCTTC.

This rearrangement joins TRBV10-1 to TRBJ1-1; tentative D call: TRBD1 (5 bases). Germline values: CDR1 WNHNN, CDR2 SYGVQD (reference sequence). This CDR3 comprises 14 residues. V was clipped by 3 bases and J by 6 bases, with 14 bases between them. The CDR3 bases are TGCGCCAGCAGTGATCCTTCCAGGGCTCCTGAAGCTTTCTTT. It yields the protein CASSDPSRAPEAFF.

This chain links TRBV5-4 with TRBJ2-5; a possible D gene is TRBD2 (5 bases). Germline V gene data show CDR1 as SGHNT and CDR2 as YYREEE (reference sequence). The CDR3 is made up of 16 amino acids. V gave up 4 bases and J gave up 4 bases, with 20 bases separating them. CDR3 bases: TGTGCCAGCAGCCAGCGGAGGACGGAGGTTTCAGAGACCCAGTACTTC. Translating it yields CASSQRRTEVSETQYF.

The gene calls are TRBV18 and TRBJ1-2; TRBD1 aligns across 7 bases. V gave up 5 bases and J gave up 6 bases; unmatched junction bases: 6. The CDR3 is 13 residues long. Germline CDR1 is KGHSH and CDR2 is LQKENI. For the CDR3, the DNA is TGTGCCAGCTCAGCGACAGGGCAGGATGGCTACACCTTC. Its translation: CASSATGQDGYTF.

This clone was recorded once. The chain combines TRBV15 with TRBJ1-5; possible D gene TRBD1, 5 bases. Germline CDR1 reads LNHNV; CDR2 reads YYDKDF (reference sequence). The CDR3 loop spans 18 amino acids. Deletions cut 1 base from V and 0 bases from J, with 16 bases between. The CDR3 loop is CATSRVGGSVYSNQPQHF. The CDR3 nucleotides read TGTGCCACCAGCAGAGTGGGGGGTTCGGTTTATAGCAATCAGCCCCAGCATTTT.

This clone was seen a few times. The CDR3 region has the DNA TGTGCCAGTAGTATAGGGCTAGCGGGGAGCACAGATACGCAGTATTTT. This sequence encodes CASSIGLAGSTDTQYF. The V gene is TRBV19, the J gene TRBJ2-3; TRBD2 matches 9 bases. Germline V gene data show CDR1 as LNHDA and CDR2 as SQIVND (reference sequence). With 1 base clipped from V and 0 bases from J, the junction kept 2 bases outside the gene matches. The CDR3 is 16 residues long.

This chain joins TRBV5-4 and TRBJ1-2; possible D gene TRBD1, 5 bases. The V end lost 0 bases, the J end lost 1 base, and 7 bases lay between the germline ends. The CDR3 has 14 residues. Germline lookup yields CDR1 SGHNT and CDR2 YYREEE (reference sequence). In DNA, the CDR3 is TGTGCCAGCAGCTTGGGACAGCATAACTATGGCTACACCTTC. It codes for CASSLGQHNYGYTF.

This clone was observed a handful of times. The V gene is TRBV9, the J gene TRBJ1-6; D is perhaps TRBD1 (5 bases). CDR3 size: 14 residues. Germline values: CDR1 SGDLS, CDR2 YYNGEE. V dropped 0 bases and J dropped 8 bases, with 9 bases sitting between them. The CDR3 loop reads CASSVVGRDSPLHF. In DNA form, the CDR3 reads TGTGCCAGCAGCGTAGTAGGCAGGGATTCACCCCTCCACTTT.

This clone was seen a handful of times. The chain employs TRBV2 and TRBJ2-6; 8 nucleotides match TRBD1. This CDR3 spans 16 amino acids. With 6 bases clipped from V and 0 bases from J, the junction kept 4 bases outside the gene matches. In germline, CDR1 is SNHLY, CDR2 FYNNEI. The CDR3 DNA reads as TGTGCCAGCAGCGGACAGGGCGACTCTGGGGCCAACGTCCTGACTTTC. It yields the protein CASSGQGDSGANVLTF.

The chain combines TRBV3-1 (or the pseudogene TRBV3-2) with TRBJ1-3; the D is unclear. Trimming pared 6 bases from V and 4 bases from J, leaving 13 bases between. The germline V gene has CDR1 LGHDT and CDR2 YNNKEL (reference sequence). The CDR3 has 14 residues. The DNA for the CDR3 is TGTGCCAGCAGGGAACTAGGGAACGGAAACACCATATATTTT. This translates into CASRELGNGNTIYF.

The rearrangement links TRBV3-1 (or the pseudogene TRBV3-2) to TRBJ2-3; 7 bases are a match to TRBD1. Germline CDR1 LGHDT, CDR2 YNNKEL (reference sequence). After removal of 4 bases from V and 2 bases from J, the junction contained 12 bases not matched to a gene. The CDR3 spans 17 residues. The CDR3 spells CASSPDVDRQPTDTQYF. CDR3 DNA sequence: TGTGCCAGCAGCCCGGACGTGGACAGGCAGCCCACAGATACGCAGTATTTT.

The chain carries TRBV18 and TRBJ1-2; possible D gene TRBD1, 5 bases. Deletions cut 3 bases from V and 4 bases from J, with 21 bases between. From germline, CDR1 is KGHSH and CDR2 LQKENI. CDR3 length: 17 residues. The CDR3: CASSPMGGQDISYGYTF. The CDR3 DNA sequence: TGTGCCAGCTCACCTATGGGAGGGCAGGACATAAGCTATGGCTACACCTTC.

This chain links TRBV24-1 with TRBJ2-7, with 7 bases identical to TRBD2. Looked up from germline, CDR1 is KGHDR and CDR2 is SFDVKD. V dropped 8 bases and J dropped 1; count of bases not matched to a gene: 4. The CDR3 totals 13 residues. CDR3 nucleotide sequence: TGTGCCACCACTAGCGGTACTTCCTACGAGCAGTACTTC. Translation gives CATTSGTSYEQYF.

V and J are TRBV2 and TRBJ1-5, with 8 bases fitting TRBD1. The CDR3 extends over 17 amino acids. J was trimmed by 2 bases and V by 5 bases; bases with no gene match: 11. Germline-derived CDR1 and CDR2 are SNHLY and FYNNEI. The CDR3, as DNA: TGTGCCAGCAGTCACCTGACAGGGGAAGCGGGCAATCAGCCCCAGCATTTT. It encodes CASSHLTGEAGNQPQHF.